What follows describes a single T cell receptor (beta chain). As yet, its antigen is unknown. This sample was included in a study of CD8 T cell repertoires and HIV-1 epitope variants. Study at large: Epitopes were three Gag families plus Nef HW9 and YT9. T cells were cultured for 9 to 10 days with cytokines added on days 3 and 7.

The CDR3 consists of 14 residues. V was cut by 1 base and J by 5 bases, with 13 bases left in between. Germline CDR1 and CDR2: SGHNT and YYREEE (reference sequence). Points from the study as a whole: Beta chains alone show antigen proliferation, not cytokine profile or function.

Assay used: immunoSEQ multiplex PCR; TCRdb lists only in-frame clones, some missing. The sample shows some 87,000 clones, around 75% of them seen only once. What was sequenced was uncultured baseline CD8+ T cells from peripheral blood mononuclear cells (PBMCs). The source of this sequence is a male donor with HIV. The chain joins TRBV5-4 to TRBJ2-7; either TRBD1 or TRBD2 may supply D (6 bases each). This CDR3 is CASSLLEGDDEQYF. The CDR3 DNA is TGTGCCAGCAGCTTGCTGGAGGGGGACGACGAGCAGTACTTC.